The 29 T cell receptor beta chains below all came from one sample that was sequenced in a study of T cells in localized non-small cell lung cancer. Only in-frame clones appear in the TCRdb table, and some are missing; sequencing was by immunoSEQ multiplex PCR. The repertoire has roughly 2,000 clones, 25% to 30% of them found once; the top ten carry about 18%. Source: normal lung tissue next to the tumor, taken before any cancer treatment. The receptors stem from a woman aged 40 to 75 with stage II squamous cell lung carcinoma.

The table lists this clone with a few counts. The chain combines TRBV11-3 with TRBJ2-1; 7 bases are shared with TRBD2. With 3 bases clipped from V and 5 bases from J, the junction kept 7 bases outside the gene matches. The germline V gene encodes CDR1 SGHNT and CDR2 YENEEA. The length of the CDR3 is 15 residues. CDR3 bases: TGTGCCAGCAGCTTCCCCGGCGGGAGTCACAATGAGCAGTTCTTC. Its translation is CASSFPGGSHNEQFF. The variable domain in full, completed from reference TRBV11-3 and TRBJ2-1, reads EAGVVQSPRYKIIEKKQPVAFWCNPISGHNTLYWYLQNLGQGPELLIRYENEEAVDDSQLPKDRFSAERLKGVDSTLKIQPAELGDSAVYLCASSFPGGSHNEQFFGPGTRLTVL.

This sequence joins TRBV18 and TRBJ2-3; TRBD2 agrees at 8 bases. Germline loops: CDR1 KGHSH, CDR2 LQKENI. V trimming: 7 bases; J trimming: 7 bases; junction bases outside the gene matches: 10. The CDR3 runs to 14 residues. CDR3 amino acids: CASWRGVPPNTQYF. The CDR3 coding sequence is TGTGCCAGCTGGCGGGGGGTCCCGCCCAATACGCAGTATTTT.

This clone has only a few counts. The V and J genes are TRBV6-8 and TRBJ2-5; D remains unclear. CDR1 and CDR2 (germline): MNHGY, SAAAGT. CDR3 length: 14 residues. The V gene lost 2 bases and the J gene lost 7 bases, with 14 bases spanning the gap. CDR3 coding DNA: TGTGCCAGCAGTTACGAGCAGGAAAGAGGGACCCAGTACTTC. Translation gives CASSYEQERGTQYF.

Here the CDR3 DNA reads TGTGCCAGCAGTTCAACTAATGAAAAACTGTTTTTT. It specifies CASSSTNEKLFF. The chain links TRBV28 to TRBJ1-4; D call uncertain. The CDR3 is 12 residues long. Germline V lookup: CDR1 MDHEN, CDR2 SYDVKM. The V and J ends lost 4 bases and 0 bases respectively, with 0 bases between them.

The V call is TRBV11-3, the J call TRBJ2-1; TRBD2 aligns across 10 bases. The germline V gene encodes CDR1 SGHNT and CDR2 YENEEA. V dropped 4 bases and J dropped 2; count of bases not matched to a gene: 11. The CDR3 extends over 18 amino acids. The CDR3 DNA is TGTGCCAGCAGCTCCTTCCTGACTAGCGGGCCTACCTACAATGAGCAGTTCTTC. Translation gives CASSSFLTSGPTYNEQFF.

The J gene is TRBJ1-1, the V gene TRBV7-2, with no clear D. Per germline, CDR1 SGHTA and CDR2 FQGNSA. The CDR3 has 13 amino acids. Trimming took 2 bases from V and 5 from J, leaving 9 bases between them. CDR3 bases: TGTGCCAGCAGCTTATCTGGATATACTGAAGCTTTCTTT. It codes for CASSLSGYTEAFF.

This clone is medium-sized (0.01 to 0.1%) within its sample. The J gene is TRBJ1-1, the V gene TRBV9, with D unclear. V shed 5 bases and J shed 1 base, with 9 bases lying between them. Germline-derived CDR1 and CDR2 are SGDLS and YYNGEE. This CDR3 is built from 13 residues. CDR3 in DNA: TGTGCCAGCAGTGGCTCCACGAACACTGAAGCTTTCTTT. This gives the protein CASSGSTNTEAFF. The variable domain in full, with the rest retrieved from reference TRBV9 and TRBJ1-1, is DSGVTQTPKHLITATGQRVTLRCSPRSGDLSVYWYQQSLDQGLQFLIQYYNGEERAKGNILERFSAQQFPDLHSELNLSSLELGDSALYFCASSGSTNTEAFFGQGTRLTVV.

V and J are TRBV30 and TRBJ1-5; D perhaps matches TRBD1 (6 bases). With 2 bases removed from V and 5 bases from J, the gap between germline ends came to 10 bases. The V gene's germline CDR1 is GTSNPN and CDR2 SVGIG (reference sequence). CDR3 length: 13 amino acids. CDR3 DNA: TGTGCCTGGAGTCTGGCAGGGGATCAGCCCCAGCATTTT. This translates into CAWSLAGDQPQHF. Combining the CDR3 with reference TRBV30 and TRBJ1-5 gives the whole variable domain SQTIHQWPATLVQPVGSPLSLECTVEGTSNPNLYWYRQAAGRGLQLLFYSVGIGQISSEVPQNLSASRPQDRQFILSSKKLLLSDSGFYLCAWSLAGDQPQHFGDGTRLSIL.

The chain carries TRBV30 and TRBJ1-3; D is perhaps TRBD1 (6 bases). Germline CDR1 and CDR2: GTSNPN and SVGIG (reference sequence). V was pared by 5 bases and J by 3 bases, with 17 bases between. This CDR3 is 15 amino acids long. The CDR3 protein is CAWDEGGKGGNTIYF. In DNA form, the CDR3 reads TGTGCCTGGGACGAGGGGGGGAAGGGTGGAAACACCATATATTTT.

This clone appeared a few times. V is TRBV2 and J is TRBJ2-5, with 8 bases aligning to TRBD2. CDR1 is SNHLY, CDR2 FYNNEI, per germline. Germline trimming cut 6 bases from V and 11 bases from J; bases unmatched to any gene: 14. The CDR3 has 14 residues. The DNA for the CDR3 is TGTGCCAGCAGCGTAGAAAGGGTCGGGGGGGCTCAGTACTTC. It specifies CASSVERVGGAQYF.

The chain couples TRBV25-1 to TRBJ2-1; 8 bases line up with TRBD1. Trimming cost V 4 bases and J 8 bases; bases outside gene matches: 7. Germline V CDR1 and CDR2: MGHDK, SYGVNS. The CDR3 consists of 14 residues. The DNA of the CDR3 is TGTGCCAGCAGTGCTGGGACAGGAGGGCATGAGCAGTTCTTC. This gives the protein CASSAGTGGHEQFF.

There are a few counts of this clone. This chain joins TRBV30 and TRBJ2-3; 9 bases align to TRBD2. V was clipped by 5 bases and J by 1 base; unmatched bases: 4. The germline gives CDR1 GTSNPN, CDR2 SVGIG (reference sequence). The CDR3 extends over 14 amino acids. The CDR3 loop is CAWDLAGGTDTQYF. The CDR3 bases are TGTGCCTGGGACTTAGCGGGAGGCACAGATACGCAGTATTTT.

V and J are TRBV19 and TRBJ1-5, with D perhaps TRBD1 (6 bases). The germline CDR1 and CDR2 sequences are LNHDA and SQIVND (reference sequence). CDR3 length equals 16 residues. Trimming removed 1 base from V and 2 bases from J, with 12 bases in between. The CDR3 nucleotides read TGTGCCAGTAGTATAGGTTGGGGGGCTGGCAATCAGCCCCAGCATTTT. This encodes CASSIGWGAGNQPQHF.

By frequency in the sample, this clone is medium-sized. The genes are TRBV6-8 and TRBJ2-2; TRBD2 aligns across 9 bases. This CDR3 is 17 amino acids long. Germline loops: CDR1 MNHGY, CDR2 SAAAGT. The trim removed 6 bases at V and 5 bases at J, leaving 13 bases unmatched. The CDR3 reads CASSPTLAGLLTGELFF. CDR3 sequence (DNA): TGTGCCAGCAGCCCAACCCTAGCGGGGTTATTAACCGGGGAGCTGTTTTTT.

This clone has just a few counts. This rearrangement joins TRBV15 to TRBJ2-2; 7 nucleotides line up with TRBD1. The CDR3 is 16 amino acids. V trimming: 0 bases; J trimming: 0 bases; junction bases outside the gene matches: 1. The V gene's germline CDR1 is LNHNV and CDR2 YYDKDF (reference sequence). The CDR3, as DNA: TGTGCCACCAGCAGAGATCAGGGGGCGAACACCGGGGAGCTGTTTTTT. Translation gives CATSRDQGANTGELFF.

The rearrangement uses TRBV18 and TRBJ2-7; D perhaps matches TRBD1 (6 bases). Germline lookup yields CDR1 KGHSH and CDR2 LQKENI. Trimming shortened V by 4 bases and J by 3 bases, and 10 bases separated the two germline ends. There are 13 residues in the CDR3. The CDR3 region has the DNA TGTGCCAGCTCACAGACAGGAATCTACGAGCAGTACTTC. As protein: CASSQTGIYEQYF.

The V gene is TRBV25-1, the J gene TRBJ1-4; 10 bases match TRBD1. This CDR3 spans 16 amino acids. The junction had 4 bases not matched to a gene; V was cut back by 3 bases and J by 3 bases. The germline gives CDR1 MGHDK, CDR2 SYGVNS. In DNA, the CDR3 is TGTGCCAGCAGTGAGGACAGGGGGGTGTCTAATGAAAAACTGTTTTTT. Its translation: CASSEDRGVSNEKLFF.

This clone qualifies as large. The V call is TRBV25-1, the J call TRBJ2-3; D possibly uses TRBD1 or TRBD2 (5 bases each). The CDR3 loop spans 14 amino acids. Germline-derived CDR1 and CDR2 are MGHDK and SYGVNS. V lost 3 bases and J 3 bases, leaving 10 bases between the germline ends. The CDR3 DNA follows: TGTGCCAGCAGTGAGGGCAGGGAGACAGATACGCAGTATTTT. It yields the protein CASSEGRETDTQYF.

The chain uses TRBV30 and TRBJ2-6; D is unresolved. The ends were cut back, 6 bases at V and 0 bases at J, with 6 bases in the middle. CDR1 and CDR2 from the germline V gene are GTSNPN and SVGIG (reference sequence). This CDR3 has 13 amino acids. The CDR3 DNA reads TGTGCCTGTATGCGCTCTGGGGCCAACGTCCTGACTTTC. Amino acids: CACMRSGANVLTF.

This clone was recorded a few times. The CDR3 nucleotides are TGTGCCAGCAGCGTAAGCGGGGGGGCCTATGAGCAGTTCTTC. Translation gives CASSVSGGAYEQFF. The genes are TRBV9 and TRBJ2-1, with 10 bases matching TRBD2. The CDR3 has 14 amino acids. CDR1 and CDR2 from the germline V gene are SGDLS and YYNGEE. Germline trimming cut 1 base from V and 8 bases from J; bases unmatched to any gene: 3.

In its sample, this clone was seen a few times. The V and J genes are TRBV11-3 and TRBJ2-7; maybe TRBD2 (6 bases). The CDR3 spans 14 residues. The V end was cut by 3 bases, the J end by 7 bases, with 16 bases between. The V gene's germline CDR1 is SGHNT and CDR2 YENEEA. The CDR3 spells CASSLGGMSREQYF. In DNA form, the CDR3 reads TGTGCCAGCAGCTTGGGGGGTATGTCTCGTGAGCAGTACTTC. The complete variable domain, with remaining parts taken from reference TRBV11-3 and TRBJ2-7, reads EAGVVQSPRYKIIEKKQPVAFWCNPISGHNTLYWYLQNLGQGPELLIRYENEEAVDDSQLPKDRFSAERLKGVDSTLKIQPAELGDSAVYLCASSLGGMSREQYFGPGTRLTVT.

This clone was recorded a few times. The rearrangement uses TRBV1 and TRBJ2-7; TRBD2, as called in the table, went unchecked against the DNA. TRBV1 is an annotated pseudogene. The CDR3 is made up of 15 amino acids. CDR3 region: CASSQALTSGYEQYF. CDR3 bases: TGCGCCAGCAGCCAAGCGCTGACTAGCGGCTACGAGCAGTACTTC.

The gene calls are TRBV19 and TRBJ1-1, with unresolved D. Per the germline V gene, CDR1 is LNHDA and CDR2 is SQIVND (reference sequence). This CDR3 spans 14 amino acids. V was clipped by 1 base and J by 4 bases, with 10 bases between them. The CDR3 nucleotides read TGTGCCAGTAGTATAGGCAGGCAAGGCACTGAAGCTTTCTTT. The encoded protein is CASSIGRQGTEAFF.

Only a few counts were recorded for this clone. The CDR3 region is CASSAPLRGSPEAFF. CDR3 bases: TGTGCCAGCAGCGCTCCCTTGAGGGGTTCGCCTGAAGCTTTCTTT. The rearrangement joins TRBV11-3 to TRBJ1-1, with D perhaps matching TRBD1 (5 bases). V lost 5 bases to trimming and J lost 6 bases, with 19 bases between them. The germline gives CDR1 SGHNT, CDR2 YENEEA. The CDR3 is 15 amino acids.

Within the sample, this clone is medium-sized. CDR3 nucleotides: TGTGCCAGCAGCCAAGATCTAGCGGGAGGGGGCTGGGAAAAACTGTTTTTT. This encodes CASSQDLAGGGWEKLFF. The chain carries TRBV11-1 and TRBJ1-4, with TRBD1 matching 7 bases. The junction had 17 bases not matched to a gene; V was cut back by 5 bases and J by 8 bases. The CDR3 runs to 17 residues. Germline V gives CDR1 SGHAT, CDR2 FQDESV (reference sequence).

The gene calls are TRBV19 and TRBJ2-5; TRBD2 is a possible D gene (5 bases). Germline loops: CDR1 LNHDA, CDR2 SQIVND (reference sequence). V was cut by 3 bases and J by 1 base, with 9 bases left in between. The CDR3 is made up of 14 amino acids. The CDR3 region has the DNA TGTGCCAGTAGTATGAGGGAAGGCCAAGAGACCCAGTACTTC. It yields the protein CASSMREGQETQYF. Combining the CDR3 with reference TRBV19 and TRBJ2-5 gives the whole variable domain DGGITQSPKYLFRKEGQNVTLSCEQNLNHDAMYWYRQDPGQGLRLIYYSQIVNDFQKGDIAEGYSVSREKKESFPLTVTSAQKNPTAFYLCASSMREGQETQYFGPGTRLLVL.

The V call is TRBV5-1, the J call TRBJ2-2, with D perhaps TRBD1 (6 bases). The CDR3 covers 14 residues. The germline V and J ends were trimmed by 1 base and 7 bases, with 11 bases remaining between them. CDR1 and CDR2 from the germline V gene are SGHRS and YFSETQ. The CDR3 loop is CASSLIGDNGELFF. The CDR3 DNA follows: TGCGCCAGCAGCTTGATAGGGGACAACGGGGAGCTGTTTTTT. Combining the CDR3 with reference TRBV5-1 and TRBJ2-2 gives the whole variable domain KAGVTQTPRYLIKTRGQQVTLSCSPISGHRSVSWYQQTPGQGLQFLFEYFSETQRNKGNFPGRFSGRQFSNSRSEMNVSTLELGDSALYLCASSLIGDNGELFFGEGSRLTVL.

The chain combines TRBV6-8 with TRBJ1-4, with D perhaps matching TRBD1 (5 bases). Germline CDR1 is MNHGY and CDR2 is SAAAGT. Trimming shortened V by 2 bases and J by 0 bases, and 7 bases separated the two germline ends. The CDR3 spans 15 residues. CDR3 coding DNA: TGTGCCAGCAGTTACGGGGGAGCAACTAATGAAAAACTGTTTTTT. This codes for CASSYGGATNEKLFF.

This clone was picked up a small number of times. V and J are TRBV11-3 and TRBJ2-1; TRBD1 or TRBD2 may be the D gene (7 bases each). The germline V gene encodes CDR1 SGHNT and CDR2 YENEEA. V shed 3 bases and J shed 9 bases, with 24 bases lying between them. There are 17 residues in the CDR3. The CDR3 DNA sequence: TGTGCCAGCAGCTTGAGAGGGGGGGACAGCCTCTCAAGTGAGCAGTTCTTC. Amino acid sequence: CASSLRGGDSLSSEQFF.